What follows describes a single T cell receptor beta chain. Its antigen specificity is not known. Per-base quality was not reported, and no clone a single base away is much larger than it. The data belong to a study of blood T cell repertoires in COVID-19 (dated by TCRdb to about 2020). Notes on the research overall: The collaborator samples originated in the United States, Italy and Spain and spanned the acute and convalescent phases of COVID-19. The prospective study material was composed of cDNA or gDNA derived from T cells, B-cell-depleted T cells, or PBMCs. Deeply sampled blood TCRbeta repertoires from subjects exposed to, actively infected with, or recovered from COVID-19 were included in the dataset. The repertoires were released in a freely available public database intended as a resource for research on the immune response to SARS-CoV-2. Samples came from the ongoing ImmuneRACE study (first 160 participants) plus 1,254 subjects from 6 global collaborators. Nearly every sample came with metadata listing a de-identified subject ID, COVID-19 status, age in years and sex. HLA class I and class II types, where available, came from metadata supplied by the sample provider rather than from assay-based typing.

TCRbeta CDR3 regions were amplified from genomic DNA using the immunoSEQ Assay, a bias-controlled multiplex PCR. Processing in the source paper ran as follows. Within the assay, amplification of reference gene primers was used to estimate how many nucleated cells each sample contained. To quantify the absolute abundance of each unique TCRbeta CDR3 rearrangement, sequence reads were collapsed and filtered. Productive Simpson clonality was computed per sample as the square root of Simpson's diversity index over productive rearrangements. TCRdb's version of the immuneACCESS table is confined to in-frame rearrangements and falls short of the full clone set. An unresolved V gene accounts for under half of the shortfall where checked; the remainder is of unknown origin. The V and J calls and clone size were taken over from that table, and D and trimming were inferred from the DNA. In this sample the table shows about 150,000 clones, around 84% of which occur a single time. The ten most abundant clones make up roughly 2.6% of the sample.

What the work shows at the level of the full study, not this receptor alone: Clinical and demographic metadata were provided uncurated, with the amount varying by source and participant.

The junction shows trimming of 0 bases on V and 4 bases on J, and the gene matches do not reach 5 bases of it. CDR1 and CDR2, looked up from the germline V gene (reference sequence), are LGHDT and YNNKEL. The CDR3 starts with the cysteine, ends with the phenylalanine, and has 15 residues. Left in the record is the CDR3 DNA by itself, 45 bases read in frame from the first base. Whole blood was collected in K2EDTA tubes by collaborating institutions according to the institutions' own protocols. For TCRbeta analysis, collaborators shipped samples as frozen whole blood, isolated PBMCs, or DNA extracted from either of those sample types.

Material: peripheral blood. The TCR was taken from a human donor with acute or convalescent COVID-19. The donor label of this sample is uncertain. The chain couples TRBV3-1 (or the pseudogene TRBV3-2) to TRBJ1-2; 7 middle bases align to TRBD1. This receptor has the CDR3 CASSQEGTELYGYTF. The sequenced DNA: TGTGCCAGCAGCCAAGAAGGGACAGAGCTCTATGGCTACACCTTC.